This entry lists 22 T cell receptor beta chains sequenced from one sample in a study of beta chain features in type 1 diabetes. The sequenced template was cDNA made from the entire isolated RNA. Assay: immunoSEQ multiplex PCR; the TCRdb copy retains only in-frame clones and omits some. The sample consists of about 330,000 clones, around 10% of them appearing once. Sequenced: naive CD4+ T cells from blood. The receptors stem from a woman in her thirties in good health.

The chain employs TRBV7-9 and TRBJ2-7, with a weak D call TRBD2 (6 bases). Germline assignment: CDR1 SEHNR and CDR2 FQNEAQ (reference sequence). V shed 3 bases and J shed 1 base, with 10 bases lying between them. CDR3 length: 14 amino acids. CDR3 region: CASSFPRGSYEQYF. The CDR3 DNA follows: TGTGCCAGCAGCTTTCCGCGGGGTTCCTACGAGCAGTACTTC.

This clone was seen a handful of times. The V and J genes are TRBV29-1 and TRBJ1-2; tentative D call: TRBD1 (5 bases). Trimming stripped 4 bases from V and 3 bases from J, with 6 bases between. From germline, CDR1 is SQVTM and CDR2 ANQGSEA. This CDR3 is 11 amino acids long. CDR3 residues: CSVVRDYGYTF. CDR3 DNA sequence: TGCAGCGTTGTCAGGGACTATGGCTACACCTTC.

This clone was counted between two and nine times. The chain employs TRBV18 and TRBJ2-3; D is unresolved. The V gene's germline CDR1 is KGHSH and CDR2 LQKENI. The length of the CDR3 is 12 residues. The V end was cut by 3 bases, the J end by 2 bases, with 3 bases between. The CDR3 region is CASSPVTDTQYF. For the CDR3, the DNA is TGTGCCAGCTCACCCGTCACAGATACGCAGTATTTT.

This clone showed up just a few times. V is TRBV12-5 and J is TRBJ2-1; TRBD2 aligns across 11 bases. Unmatched junction bases numbered 1, after V lost 3 bases and J lost 3 bases. CDR1 is LGHNT, CDR2 FRNRAP, per germline. The CDR3 is 15 amino acids. In DNA, the CDR3 is TGTGCTAGTGGTTTACTAGCGGGAGACTACAATGAGCAGTTCTTC. Amino acids: CASGLLAGDYNEQFF. The full variable domain, with the rest looked up from reference TRBV12-5 and TRBJ2-1, is DARVTQTPRHKVTEMGQEVTMRCQPILGHNTVFWYRQTMMQGLELLAYFRNRAPLDDSGMPKDRFSAEMPDATLATLKIQPSEPRDSAVYFCASGLLAGDYNEQFFGPGTRLTVL.

A single count supports this clone. The CDR3 nucleotides are TGTGCCAGCAGCCCCTCGGAGCGGGCCAACACAGATACGCAGTATTTT. This gives the protein CASSPSERANTDTQYF. The V gene is TRBV7-3, the J gene TRBJ2-3, with a tentative D call TRBD2 (6 bases). V shed 5 bases and J shed 2 bases, with 17 bases lying between them. The germline gives CDR1 SGHTA, CDR2 FQGTGA. The CDR3 extends over 16 amino acids.

In its sample, this clone was seen a few times. The CDR3: CAWSVLGGATEAFF. The CDR3, as DNA: TGTGCCTGGAGTGTCCTAGGGGGGGCAACTGAAGCTTTCTTT. The rearrangement uses TRBV30 and TRBJ1-1; tentative D call: TRBD1 (6 bases). Germline V gene data show CDR1 as GTSNPN and CDR2 as SVGIG (reference sequence). The CDR3 totals 14 residues. V was shortened by 0 bases and J by 5 bases, with 13 bases between the two germline ends. The whole variable domain, filled in from reference TRBV30 and TRBJ1-1, reads SQTIHQWPATLVQPVGSPLSLECTVEGTSNPNLYWYRQAAGRGLQLLFYSVGIGQISSEVPQNLSASRPQDRQFILSSKKLLLSDSGFYLCAWSVLGGATEAFFGQGTRLTVV.

This chain joins TRBV28 and TRBJ1-2, with no clear D. V lost 5 bases and J 0 bases, leaving 4 bases between the germline ends. The CDR3 covers 12 residues. CDR1 is MDHEN and CDR2 is SYDVKM in the germline V gene. CDR3 amino acids: CASSLSNYGYTF. The CDR3 DNA reads TGTGCCAGCAGTCTCTCTAACTATGGCTACACCTTC.

This clone came up a few times. CDR3 region: CAWSPDSLAKNIQYF. The DNA of the CDR3 is TGTGCCTGGAGCCCGGACAGTCTAGCCAAAAACATTCAGTACTTC. The J gene is TRBJ2-4, the V gene TRBV30; weak D call: TRBD1 (6 bases). This CDR3 is built from 15 residues. In germline, CDR1 is GTSNPN, CDR2 SVGIG (reference sequence). Between the trimmed V and J ends, which lost 3 bases and 0 bases, there was a span of 12 bases. The variable domain in full, with the rest retrieved from reference TRBV30 and TRBJ2-4, is SQTIHQWPATLVQPVGSPLSLECTVEGTSNPNLYWYRQAAGRGLQLLFYSVGIGQISSEVPQNLSASRPQDRQFILSSKKLLLSDSGFYLCAWSPDSLAKNIQYFGAGTRLSVL.

The chain is built from TRBV9 and TRBJ2-2; 7 bases align to TRBD2. In germline, CDR1 is SGDLS, CDR2 YYNGEE. V shed 0 bases, J shed 5 bases, and the junction held 7 bases outside the gene matches. The length of the CDR3 is 16 residues. CDR3 DNA sequence: TGTGCCAGCAGCGTAGGAGGCGGGAGCGGGACCGGGGAGCTGTTTTTT. Amino acid sequence: CASSVGGGSGTGELFF.

This clone appeared a few times. The chain links TRBV18 to TRBJ1-2, with 10 bases that match TRBD1. V lost 6 bases to trimming and J lost 5 bases; unmatched junction nucleotides: 3. This CDR3 spans 13 amino acids. From germline, CDR1 is KGHSH and CDR2 LQKENI. CDR3 nucleotides: TGTGCCAGCTCCCGGGACAGGGGATATGGCTACACCTTC. This gives the protein CASSRDRGYGYTF.

The rearrangement links TRBV4-3 to TRBJ2-7; 10 bases map to TRBD1. With V trimmed by 5 bases and J by 1 base, 5 bases remained unmatched. CDR1 and CDR2 (germline): LGHNA, YSLEER. The CDR3 is 15 amino acids. CDR3 loop: CASSFRDRGSYEQYF. DNA for the CDR3: TGCGCCAGCAGCTTCCGGGACAGGGGATCCTACGAGCAGTACTTC.

A few counts support this clone. The CDR3 DNA follows: TGTGCCAGTAGTATAGTGCGGGGGGCGTTGAATCAGCCCCAGCATTTT. Its protein product is CASSIVRGALNQPQHF. V usage is TRBV19 and J usage is TRBJ1-5; D perhaps matches TRBD1 (6 bases). Germline assignment: CDR1 LNHDA and CDR2 SQIVND (reference sequence). CDR3 length: 16 residues. V was pared by 1 base and J by 4 bases, with 14 bases between.

This chain connects TRBV28 to TRBJ2-1; 9 positions match TRBD1. The CDR3 is made up of 15 amino acids. V was clipped by 3 bases and J by 5 bases; unmatched bases: 5. Germline V gene lookup returns CDR1 MDHEN and CDR2 SYDVKM. CDR3 loop: CASSFSDRGDNEQFF. The CDR3 DNA is TGTGCCAGCAGTTTCTCGGACAGGGGAGACAATGAGCAGTTCTTC.

J is TRBJ1-2 and V is TRBV28; D is unclear. Trimming cost V 4 bases and J 2 bases, with 11 bases left between them. Germline loops: CDR1 MDHEN, CDR2 SYDVKM. The CDR3 loop spans 14 amino acids. For the CDR3, the DNA is TGTGCCAGCAGTTCGTTCCCACAGAACTATGGCTACACCTTC. This sequence encodes CASSSFPQNYGYTF.

The CDR3 DNA is TGTGCCAGTGGTTACATCGAGCAGTACTTC. The encoded protein is CASGYIEQYF. This chain connects TRBV28 to TRBJ2-7; no firm D call. This CDR3 is built from 10 residues. CDR1 is MDHEN and CDR2 is SYDVKM in the germline V gene. V shed 9 bases and J shed 6 bases, with 9 bases lying between them.

This clone was observed a handful of times. V gene TRBV28 combines with J gene TRBJ2-3; 7 bases line up with TRBD2. Looked up from germline, CDR1 is MDHEN and CDR2 is SYDVKM. The CDR3 length is 16 residues. V shed 5 bases and J 6 bases; nucleotides not matched to a gene: 14. The CDR3 DNA follows: TGTGCCAGCAGTCGAGCGGCGGGAGTACCCTCCGATACGCAGTATTTT. This codes for CASSRAAGVPSDTQYF.

The rearrangement uses TRBV13 and TRBJ2-7; TRBD2 agrees at 12 bases. This CDR3 has 15 amino acids. V gave up 5 bases and J gave up 3 bases; unmatched junction bases: 5. Germline CDR1 PRHDT, CDR2 FYEKMQ (reference sequence). The CDR3 nucleotides read TGTGCCAGCAGCCTAACTAGCGGGAGGTTCTACGAGCAGTACTTC. Residues: CASSLTSGRFYEQYF.

The chain has TRBV5-1 and TRBJ1-2; perhaps TRBD1 as D (6 bases). V gave up 2 bases and J gave up 10 bases, with 15 bases separating them. CDR1 is SGHRS and CDR2 is YFSETQ in the germline V gene. The CDR3 has 13 residues. CDR3 bases: TGCGCCAGCAGCTTCAACAGGGAAGCTCCCTACACCTTC. It encodes CASSFNREAPYTF. The variable domain in full, completed from reference TRBV5-1 and TRBJ1-2, reads KAGVTQTPRYLIKTRGQQVTLSCSPISGHRSVSWYQQTPGQGLQFLFEYFSETQRNKGNFPGRFSGRQFSNSRSEMNVSTLELGDSALYLCASSFNREAPYTFGSGTRLTVV.

This clone appeared a few times. The chain employs TRBV29-1 and TRBJ1-3; 9 nucleotides align to TRBD1. The CDR3 runs 14 residues. Germline loops: CDR1 SQVTM, CDR2 ANQGSEA. With 5 bases clipped from V and 2 bases from J, the junction kept 4 bases outside the gene matches. CDR3 amino acids: CSVTGTGTGNTIYF. CDR3 sequence (DNA): TGCAGCGTTACCGGGACAGGGACTGGAAACACCATATATTTT.

This clone was seen more than once but under ten times. This chain joins TRBV30 and TRBJ1-1, with D possibly being TRBD1 (6 bases). CDR1 and CDR2 (germline): GTSNPN, SVGIG (reference sequence). The CDR3 contains 11 residues. The V end lost 5 bases, the J end lost 5 bases, and 9 bases lay between the germline ends. The CDR3: CAWERGTEAFF. CDR3 in DNA: TGTGCCTGGGAGAGGGGGACTGAAGCTTTCTTT. Together with reference TRBV30 and TRBJ1-1, the CDR3 gives the full variable domain: SQTIHQWPATLVQPVGSPLSLECTVEGTSNPNLYWYRQAAGRGLQLLFYSVGIGQISSEVPQNLSASRPQDRQFILSSKKLLLSDSGFYLCAWERGTEAFFGQGTRLTVV.

The rearrangement joins TRBV7-7 to TRBJ2-7; D is perhaps TRBD1 (6 bases). Germline values: CDR1 SSHAT, CDR2 FNYEAQ (reference sequence). The CDR3 consists of 13 residues. The DNA of the CDR3 is TGTGCTAGCGCCAGGACAGAGACCTACGAGCAGTACTTC. Its translation is CASARTETYEQYF.

The V call is TRBV7-2, the J call TRBJ2-1; 8 nucleotides match TRBD2. The CDR3 extends over 17 amino acids. The J segment lost 0 bases and the V segment lost 4 bases, leaving 8 bases of the junction unmatched. The germline CDR1 and CDR2 sequences are SGHTA and FQGNSA. Here the CDR3 reads CASSSPTLAGSYNEQFF. The CDR3 nucleotides are TGTGCCAGCAGCTCTCCTACTCTAGCGGGCTCCTACAATGAGCAGTTCTTC.